This T cell receptor beta chain was identified during a study of blood T cell repertoires in COVID-19 (dated by TCRdb to the early 2020s). Regarding the research as a whole: The collaborator samples originated in the United States, Italy and Spain and spanned the acute and convalescent phases of COVID-19. Sample metadata almost always included a de-identified subject ID, COVID-19 status, age in years and sex. Samples were obtained from the ongoing ImmuneRACE study (first 160 participants) and from 1,000 to 1,500 subjects provided by 6 global collaborators. Subjects who had been exposed to COVID-19, were actively infected with it, or had recovered from it provided the deeply sampled blood TCRbeta repertoires that made up the dataset. Where HLA class I and class II types were available, the types were taken from metadata supplied by the sample provider, not from assay-based typing. The prospective study material was composed of cDNA or gDNA derived from T cells, B-cell-depleted T cells, or PBMCs. The repertoires were released in a freely available public database intended as a resource for research on the immune response to SARS-CoV-2.

In the prospective study, participants were about 18 to 95 years old, resided in approximately 25 geographic areas of the United States, and were enrolled through a virtual design. In the prospective study, cohorts were assigned on the basis of participant-reported clinical history obtained from a screening survey and a study questionnaire. Exposed participants had been in contact with someone with a PCR-confirmed or clinician-diagnosed COVID-19 case within 2 weeks of study entry. In the prospective study, whole blood, serum and a nasopharyngeal or oropharyngeal swab were collected from each participant by mobile phlebotomists. Additional blood draws and questionnaires over an approximately 2-month period could optionally be provided by prospective study participants. Blood samples from the prospective study were shipped frozen or at room temperature prior to DNA extraction. TCRbeta CDR3 regions were amplified from genomic DNA by means of the immunoSEQ Assay, a bias-controlled multiplex PCR. As for how the authors treated the data: Nucleated cell counts per sample were estimated from amplification of reference gene primers within the assay. To quantify the absolute abundance of each unique TCRbeta CDR3 rearrangement, sequence reads were collapsed and filtered. For each sample, productive Simpson clonality was calculated as the square root of Simpson's diversity index across productive rearrangements. The table was pulled from immuneACCESS by TCRdb, which kept in-frame rearrangements only. Such tables lose some clones; where checked, under half of the loss comes from unresolved V genes, and the rest has no known cause. V and J calls and clone size are copied from that table; D and trimming were computed from the DNA. Counted in this sample were under 450,000 clones; 90% to 95% of them appeared once. 0.8% to 0.9% of the sample goes to the ten largest clones.

What the authors observed across the whole study: Clinical and demographic metadata were provided uncurated, with the amount varying by source and participant.

In the case of this clone: Its antigen remains undetermined. Per-nucleotide qualities are absent, and no much larger clonotype sits a single base away.

Per the germline V gene (reference sequence), LGHDT is the CDR1 and YNNKEL is the CDR2. Relative to germline, V is 1 base shorter and J is 4 bases shorter, with 8 bases between their ends. The CDR3 has 14 amino acids, counting the end cysteine and phenylalanine. The retained sequence is limited to the CDR3, 42 bases, with the frame set at the first base. The V and J genes are TRBV3-1 (or the pseudogene TRBV3-2) and TRBJ1-5; TRBD1 could be the D gene, as 5 bases match. Sequencing used PBMCs or T cells enriched from blood (not recorded which). The receptor comes from a woman aged 40 to 50 who had been exposed to COVID-19. The DNA sequence reads TGTGCCAGCAGCCAAGGAGCAGGGAATCAGCCCCAGCATTTT. Its translation is CASSQGAGNQPQHF.